This is a list of T cell receptor beta chains from one sample in a study of human T cells and chemical hapten exposure. TCRdb reanalysed the RACE reads using MiXCR and keeps one entry per CDR3 protein. This sample carries approximately 320,000 distinct CDR3 sequences, over 5% of them seen once, and the ten largest clones take over 6.5%. Sequenced here: whole blood, sampled in connection with sensitization to the hapten diphenylcyclopropenone (DPC). These receptors came from a woman younger than 35 with alopecia areata. Some clones in this sample may be carry-over from other donors' samples. Each CDR3 is given without its conserved first and last residue. The order of the fields is J gene, CDR3 length, V gene, CDR3 protein.

TRBJ1-1 | 13 | TRBV20-1 | SARDMQGADTEAF
TRBJ1-5 | 14 | TRBV11-2 | ASSLDRLGSNQPQH
TRBJ2-1 | 13 | TRBV6-5 | ASSYEVRDYNEQF
TRBJ2-1 | 14 | TRBV6-2/TRBV6-3 | ASSRNTGRPYNEQF
TRBJ2-3 | 12 | TRBV27 | ASNPGPSTDTQY
TRBJ1-2 | 10 | TRBV20-1 | SARTGYYGYT
TRBJ2-3 | 11 | TRBV2 | ASGTENTVTQY
TRBJ2-3 | 14 | TRBV10-3 | AIRSGLAGITDTQY
TRBJ1-6 | 12 | TRBV4-3 | ASSQEGTNSPLH
TRBJ2-3 | 11 | TRBV14 | ASTLDGTDTQY
TRBJ2-7 | 12 | TRBV20-1 | SAPTSGGLYEQY
TRBJ1-1 | 12 | TRBV6-5 | ASSSLDRGAEAF
TRBJ1-2 | 13 | TRBV6-5 | ATRKGGGFPYGYT
TRBJ2-1 | 11 | TRBV10-3 | AISEADYNEQF
TRBJ1-1 | 13 | TRBV6-2/TRBV6-3 | ASTRETGTHTEAF
TRBJ1-4 | 13 | TRBV20-1 | SARRRGVTNEKLF
TRBJ2-3 | 16 | TRBV7-9 | ASSPASRDRSSTDTQY
TRBJ2-1 | 12 | TRBV7-6 | ASSLEDRAYEQF
TRBJ1-2 | 13 | TRBV7-9 | ASSSPSEGSYGYT
TRBJ1-2 | 14 | TRBV27 | ASSLSAGLDNYGYT
TRBJ1-1 | 13 | TRBV2 | ASSAPDSEAAEAF
TRBJ1-4 | 10 | TRBV20-1 | SARGGNEKLF
TRBJ1-6 | 11 | TRBV2 | ASEGRVRSPLH
TRBJ2-3 | 13 | TRBV12-3/TRBV12-4 | ASRSTGAVTDTQY
TRBJ2-7 | 13 | TRBV28 | ASGLGRDSSYEQY
TRBJ1-1 | 11 | TRBV28 | ASSLATFSGAF
TRBJ1-4 | 13 | TRBV11-2 | ASSLVGTANEKLF
TRBJ1-6 | 12 | TRBV25-1 | ASSERQSIGTLH
TRBJ1-2 | 9 | TRBV20-1 | SATANYGYT
TRBJ2-3 | 11 | TRBV6-2/TRBV6-3 | ASSYIGQTTQY
TRBJ1-1 | 13 | TRBV20-1 | SARGGTGGKGEAF
TRBJ2-7 | 13 | TRBV7-9 | ASSLQGGSSYEQY
TRBJ2-3 | 13 | TRBV25-1 | ASSGRLAATDTQY
TRBJ2-3 | 13 | TRBV20-1 | SARDAGASTDTQY
TRBJ1-5 | 14 | TRBV3-1 | ASSPRGASDNQPQH
TRBJ1-1 | 13 | TRBV20-1 | SASLGGDPNTEAF
TRBJ2-7 | 10 | TRBV7-6 | ASSHPVGEQY
TRBJ2-5 | 15 | TRBV7-6 | ASSLTYRDTSQETQY
TRBJ2-7 | 15 | TRBV28 | ASSPILPGQGSYEQY
TRBJ2-1 | 11 | TRBV20-1 | SAPPGLGSEQF
TRBJ2-1 | 13 | TRBV4-3 | ASSQGQGASNEQF
TRBJ2-3 | 12 | TRBV27 | ASSPFGGTDTQY
TRBJ2-5 | 9 | TRBV5-5 | ASSLLVTQY
TRBJ1-2 | 13 | TRBV28 | ASSFRTFSNYGYT
TRBJ2-3 | 12 | TRBV13 | ASSPDPSSDTQY
TRBJ2-1 | 15 | TRBV6-2/TRBV6-3 | ASRTGMGQGGRSEQF
TRBJ2-7 | 11 | TRBV28 | ASSSSLRGEQY
TRBJ1-1 | 15 | TRBV4-1 | ASSTRPIGQGNTEAF
TRBJ2-3 | 14 | TRBV4-3 | ASSQDWRDLTDTQY
TRBJ2-7 | 11 | TRBV29-1 | SVVDRTTYEQY
TRBJ2-5 | 14 | TRBV3-1 | ASSQDQTGTRETQY
TRBJ2-7 | 11 | TRBV29-1 | SVGRGQGDEQY